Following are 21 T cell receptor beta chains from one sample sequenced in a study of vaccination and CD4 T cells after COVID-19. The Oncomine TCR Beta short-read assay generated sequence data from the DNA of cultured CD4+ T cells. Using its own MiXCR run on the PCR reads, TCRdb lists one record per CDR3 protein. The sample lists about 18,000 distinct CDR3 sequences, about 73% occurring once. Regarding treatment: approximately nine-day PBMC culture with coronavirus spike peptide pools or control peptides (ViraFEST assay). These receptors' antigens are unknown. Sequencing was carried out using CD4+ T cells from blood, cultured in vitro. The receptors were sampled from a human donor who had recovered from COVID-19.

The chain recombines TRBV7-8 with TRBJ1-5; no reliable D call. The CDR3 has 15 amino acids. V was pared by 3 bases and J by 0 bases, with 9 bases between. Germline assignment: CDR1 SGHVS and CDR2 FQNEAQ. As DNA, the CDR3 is TGTGCCAGCAGCTTGCGTGCGCTTAGCAATCAGCCCCAGCATTTT. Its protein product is CASSLRALSNQPQHF.

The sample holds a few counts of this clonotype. CDR3 protein: CASRRSGESSYEQYF. CDR3 DNA: TGTGCCAGCAGACGTAGCGGGGAGAGCTCCTACGAGCAGTACTTC. The V and J genes are TRBV6-1 and TRBJ2-7; 8 bases are a match to TRBD2. The CDR3 has 15 amino acids. V trimming: 6 bases; J trimming: 0 bases; junction bases outside the gene matches: 7. Germline V gene data show CDR1 as MNHNS and CDR2 as SASEGT.

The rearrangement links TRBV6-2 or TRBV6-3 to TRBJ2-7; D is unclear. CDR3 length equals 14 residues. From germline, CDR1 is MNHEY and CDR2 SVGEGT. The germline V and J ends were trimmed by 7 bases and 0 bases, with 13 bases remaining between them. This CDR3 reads CASKQAARSYEQYF. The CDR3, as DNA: TGTGCCAGCAAGCAGGCAGCCCGCTCCTACGAGCAGTACTTC.

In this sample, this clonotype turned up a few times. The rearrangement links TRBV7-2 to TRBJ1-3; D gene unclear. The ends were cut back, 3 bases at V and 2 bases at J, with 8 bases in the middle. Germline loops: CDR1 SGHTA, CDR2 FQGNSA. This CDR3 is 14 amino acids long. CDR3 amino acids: CASSFSGTGNTIYF. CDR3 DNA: TGTGCCAGCAGCTTTTCGGGTACTGGAAACACCATATATTTT.

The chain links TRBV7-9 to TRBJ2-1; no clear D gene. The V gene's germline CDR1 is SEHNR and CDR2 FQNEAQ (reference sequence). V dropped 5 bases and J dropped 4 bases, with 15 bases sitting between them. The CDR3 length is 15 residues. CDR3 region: CASSRLLAFYNEQFF. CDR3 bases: TGTGCCAGCAGCCGTCTCCTGGCTTTTTACAATGAGCAGTTCTTC.

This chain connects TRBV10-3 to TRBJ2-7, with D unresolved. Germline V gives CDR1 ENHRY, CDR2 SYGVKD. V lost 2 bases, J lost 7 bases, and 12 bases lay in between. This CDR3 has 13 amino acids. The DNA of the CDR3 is TGTGCCATCAGTGAGACTACCGTGCGGGAGCAGTACTTC. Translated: CAISETTVREQYF.

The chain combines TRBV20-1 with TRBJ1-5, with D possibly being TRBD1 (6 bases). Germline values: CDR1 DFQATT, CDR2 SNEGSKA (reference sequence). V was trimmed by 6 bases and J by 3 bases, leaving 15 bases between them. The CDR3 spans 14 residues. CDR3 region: CSARRGGINQPQHF. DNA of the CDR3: TGCAGTGCCAGGAGAGGGGGGATCAATCAGCCCCAGCATTTT.

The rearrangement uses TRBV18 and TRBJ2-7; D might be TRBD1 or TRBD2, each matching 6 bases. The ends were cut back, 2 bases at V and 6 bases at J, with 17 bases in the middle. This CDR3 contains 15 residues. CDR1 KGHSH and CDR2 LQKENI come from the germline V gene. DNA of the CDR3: TGTGCCAGCTCACCAAACTTACCAGGAGGGGGCGAGCAGTACTTC. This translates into CASSPNLPGGGEQYF.

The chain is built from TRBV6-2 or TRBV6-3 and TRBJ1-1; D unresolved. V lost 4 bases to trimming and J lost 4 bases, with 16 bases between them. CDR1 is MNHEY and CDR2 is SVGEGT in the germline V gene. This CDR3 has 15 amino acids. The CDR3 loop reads CASSFIPAGSTEAFF. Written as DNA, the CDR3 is TGTGCCAGCAGTTTCATCCCTGCGGGGAGCACTGAAGCTTTCTTT.

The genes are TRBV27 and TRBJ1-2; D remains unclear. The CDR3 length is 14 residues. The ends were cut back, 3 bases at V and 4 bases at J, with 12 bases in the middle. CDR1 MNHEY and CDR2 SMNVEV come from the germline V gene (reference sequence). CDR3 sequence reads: CASSFTVNSYGYTF. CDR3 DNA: TGTGCCAGCAGTTTCACAGTGAACTCCTATGGCTACACCTTC.

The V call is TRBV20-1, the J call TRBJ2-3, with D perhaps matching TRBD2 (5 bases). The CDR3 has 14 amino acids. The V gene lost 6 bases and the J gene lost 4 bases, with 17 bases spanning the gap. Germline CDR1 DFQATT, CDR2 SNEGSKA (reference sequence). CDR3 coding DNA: TGCAGTGCCGGCCGGCTAGCAAAGGCAGATACGCAGTATTTT. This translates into CSAGRLAKADTQYF.

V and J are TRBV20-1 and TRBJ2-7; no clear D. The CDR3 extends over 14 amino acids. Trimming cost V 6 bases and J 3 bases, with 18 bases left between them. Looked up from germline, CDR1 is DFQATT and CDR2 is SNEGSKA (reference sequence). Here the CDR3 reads CSAKRTLENYEQYF. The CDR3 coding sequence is TGCAGTGCAAAAAGGACCTTAGAAAACTACGAGCAGTACTTC.

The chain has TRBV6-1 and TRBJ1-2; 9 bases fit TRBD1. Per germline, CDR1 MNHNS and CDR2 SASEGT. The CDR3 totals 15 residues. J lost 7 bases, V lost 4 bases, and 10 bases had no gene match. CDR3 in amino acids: CASSGPGTGTRGYTF. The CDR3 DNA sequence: TGTGCCAGCAGTGGACCCGGGACAGGGACGCGTGGCTACACCTTC.

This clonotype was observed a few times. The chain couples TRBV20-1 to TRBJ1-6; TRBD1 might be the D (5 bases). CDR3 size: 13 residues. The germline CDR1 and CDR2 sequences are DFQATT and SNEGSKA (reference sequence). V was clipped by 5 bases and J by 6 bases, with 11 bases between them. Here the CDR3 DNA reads TGCAGTGCTCCCGGGACGGTTAATTCACCCCTCCACTTT. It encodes CSAPGTVNSPLHF.

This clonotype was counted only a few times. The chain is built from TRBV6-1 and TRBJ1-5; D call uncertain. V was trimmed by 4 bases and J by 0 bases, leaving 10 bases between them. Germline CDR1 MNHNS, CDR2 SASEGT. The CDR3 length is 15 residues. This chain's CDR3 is CASSADGYSNQPQHF. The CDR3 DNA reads TGTGCCAGCAGTGCCGACGGATATAGCAATCAGCCCCAGCATTTT.

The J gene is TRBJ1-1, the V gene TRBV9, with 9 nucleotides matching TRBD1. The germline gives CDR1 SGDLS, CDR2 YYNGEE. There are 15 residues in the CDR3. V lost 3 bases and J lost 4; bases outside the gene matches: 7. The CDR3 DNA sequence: TGTGCCAGCAGCGGTGACAGGGGGAGCGGCACTGAAGCTTTCTTT. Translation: CASSGDRGSGTEAFF. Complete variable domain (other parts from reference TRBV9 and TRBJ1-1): DSGVTQTPKHLITATGQRVTLRCSPRSGDLSVYWYQQSLDQGLQFLIQYYNGEERAKGNILERFSAQQFPDLHSELNLSSLELGDSALYFCASSGDRGSGTEAFFGQGTRLTVV.

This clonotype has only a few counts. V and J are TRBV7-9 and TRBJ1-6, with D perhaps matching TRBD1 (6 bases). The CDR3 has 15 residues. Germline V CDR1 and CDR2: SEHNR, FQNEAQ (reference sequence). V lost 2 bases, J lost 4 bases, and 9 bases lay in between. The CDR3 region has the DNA TGTGCCAGCAGCTTAAGGGGGAGTTATAATTCACCCCTCCACTTT. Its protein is CASSLRGSYNSPLHF.

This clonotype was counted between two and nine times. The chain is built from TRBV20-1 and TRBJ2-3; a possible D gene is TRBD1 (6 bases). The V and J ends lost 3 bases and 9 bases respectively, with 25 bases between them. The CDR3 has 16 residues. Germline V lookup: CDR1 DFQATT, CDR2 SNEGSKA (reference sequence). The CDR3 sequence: CSASLSGHKTPMTQYF. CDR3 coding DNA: TGCAGTGCTAGTCTGTCGGGACATAAGACTCCGATGACGCAGTATTTT.

The CDR3: CASSIVRTGELFF. As DNA, the CDR3 is TGTGCCAGTAGTATAGTAAGAACCGGGGAGCTGTTTTTT. The rearrangement uses TRBV19 and TRBJ2-2; unclear D gene. The CDR3 sequence is 13 residues long. Germline CDR1 and CDR2: LNHDA and SQIVND (reference sequence). The V end was cut by 1 base, the J end by 5 bases, with 5 bases between. Variable domain in full (rest from reference TRBV19 and TRBJ2-2): DGGITQSPKYLFRKEGQNVTLSCEQNLNHDAMYWYRQDPGQGLRLIYYSQIVNDFQKGDIAEGYSVSREKKESFPLTVTSAQKNPTAFYLCASSIVRTGELFFGEGSRLTVL.

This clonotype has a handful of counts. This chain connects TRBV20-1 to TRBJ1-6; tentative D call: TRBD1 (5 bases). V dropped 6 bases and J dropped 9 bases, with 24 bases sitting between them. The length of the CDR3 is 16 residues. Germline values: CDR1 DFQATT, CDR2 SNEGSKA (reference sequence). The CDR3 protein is CSAPLGPVLGPSPLHF. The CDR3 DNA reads TGCAGTGCCCCATTGGGGCCGGTATTAGGTCCTTCACCCCTCCACTTT.

Here the CDR3 DNA reads TGTGCCAGCAGCGTGGCAGGGGGGGGGACCGGGGAGCTGTTTTTT. Encoded protein: CASSVAGGGTGELFF. The V gene is TRBV9, the J gene TRBJ2-2; either TRBD1 or TRBD2 may fit D (7 bases each). CDR1 is SGDLS and CDR2 is YYNGEE in the germline V gene. Trimming took off 2 bases at V and 5 bases at J, with 13 bases between the two ends. The CDR3 covers 15 residues.